One and the same sample provided the 20 T cell receptor beta chains below, sequenced in a study of blood T cell repertoires in COVID-19. Clones were sequenced by immunoSEQ multiplex PCR, and TCRdb holds only the in-frame ones, with some missing. The top ten clones hold roughly 3.9% of a sample with 75,000 to 95,000 clones, over 65% of them seen once. Sequencing input: peripheral blood. The receptor set was obtained from a man aged 65 to 79 with COVID-19, enrolled during active disease.

The sample holds a few counts of this clone. This chain links TRBV7-2 with TRBJ2-1; D not certain. CDR1 is SGHTA, CDR2 FQGNSA, per germline. V shed 5 bases and J shed 0 bases, with 11 bases lying between them. The CDR3 length is 15 residues. DNA for the CDR3: TGTGCCAGCAGCCAAGACAAGAGCTCCTACAATGAGCAGTTCTTC. Amino acids: CASSQDKSSYNEQFF.

The V call is TRBV7-9, the J call TRBJ2-3; 8 bases match TRBD2. The J segment lost 3 bases and the V segment lost 5 bases, leaving 10 bases of the junction unmatched. The CDR3 has 16 residues. The germline V gene has CDR1 SEHNR and CDR2 FQNEAQ (reference sequence). CDR3 nucleotide sequence: TGTGCCAGCAGCGCTTTCGCGGGAGGAATAACAGATACGCAGTATTTT. Protein sequence: CASSAFAGGITDTQYF.

The V gene is TRBV27, the J gene TRBJ1-6; D not resolved. V was shortened by 4 bases and J by 3 bases, with 16 bases between the two germline ends. Germline CDR1 is MNHEY and CDR2 is SMNVEV (reference sequence). The CDR3 consists of 17 residues. CDR3 bases: TGTGCCAGCAGTTCTAAACCCCCGAGGTTCTATAATTCACCCCTCCACTTT. Translated, it gives CASSSKPPRFYNSPLHF.

This clone was seen a few times. The V and J genes are TRBV29-1 and TRBJ2-5, with 12 bases fitting TRBD1. CDR1 is SQVTM, CDR2 ANQGSEA, per germline. The V segment lost 3 bases and the J segment 5 bases; nucleotides outside the gene matches: 7. The CDR3 length is 15 residues. The CDR3 bases are TGCAGCGTTGATCTGGGACAGGGGGCCCAGGAGACCCAGTACTTC. Its protein is CSVDLGQGAQETQYF.

The V and J genes are TRBV3-1 (or the pseudogene TRBV3-2) and TRBJ2-2, with 9 bases identical to TRBD2. There are 18 residues in the CDR3. Germline V gene lookup returns CDR1 LGHDT and CDR2 YNNKEL (reference sequence). Unmatched junction bases numbered 10, after V lost 1 base and J lost 4 bases. The CDR3 loop reads CASSQVIGGRGTTGELFF. The DNA of the CDR3 is TGTGCCAGCAGCCAAGTGATCGGCGGGAGGGGGACCACCGGGGAGCTGTTTTTT.

The chain recombines TRBV28 with TRBJ1-1; D not certain. The germline gives CDR1 MDHEN, CDR2 SYDVKM. This CDR3 spans 15 amino acids. V was shortened by 3 bases and J by 5 bases, with 16 bases between the two germline ends. CDR3 residues: CASSFIAGGSTEAFF. CDR3 nucleotides: TGTGCCAGCAGTTTTATCGCCGGAGGGTCGACTGAAGCTTTCTTT.

This clone showed up just a few times. The chain joins TRBV7-9 to TRBJ2-3; 9 nucleotides match TRBD1. Unmatched junction bases numbered 1, after V lost 1 base and J lost 2 bases. The CDR3 has 15 amino acids. Germline V gives CDR1 SEHNR, CDR2 FQNEAQ (reference sequence). CDR3 in amino acids: CASSLGDRATDTQYF. The CDR3 bases are TGTGCCAGCAGCTTAGGGGACAGGGCCACAGATACGCAGTATTTT.

The chain is built from TRBV19 and TRBJ2-7; 10 bases line up with TRBD2. Germline CDR1 LNHDA, CDR2 SQIVND (reference sequence). With V trimmed by 6 bases and J by 2 bases, 19 bases remained unmatched. The CDR3 loop spans 19 amino acids. The CDR3 loop is CASSPAGGTSGTSTYEQYF. The CDR3 DNA sequence: TGTGCCAGTAGCCCCGCGGGGGGAACTAGCGGGACTAGTACCTACGAGCAGTACTTC.

This clone is a singleton in its sample. Compared with germline, one end of the junction differs, possibly owing to a read error. V and J are TRBV7-7 and TRBJ2-1; D gene uncertain. Per germline, CDR1 SSHAT and CDR2 FNYEAQ (reference sequence). The CDR3 is made up of 13 amino acids. The CDR3 DNA reads as TGTGCTAGCAGCTTAGGAGTAGTCAATGAGCAGTTCTTC. This translates into CASSLGVVNEQFF. The full variable domain, rest sourced from reference TRBV7-7 and TRBJ2-1, is GAGVSQSPRYKVTKRGQDVTLRCDPISSHATLYWYQQALGQGPEFLTYFNYEAQPDKSGLPSDRFSAERPEGSISTLTIQRTEQRDSAMYRCASSLGVVNEQFFGPGTRLTVL.

The CDR3 here is CASSLVLKRGEQYF. CDR3 nucleotides: TGTGCCAGCAGTTTGGTTCTAAAAAGGGGGGAGCAGTACTTC. The V call is TRBV28, the J call TRBJ2-7; a weak D match, TRBD1 (6 bases). The CDR3 is 14 amino acids. The V gene's germline CDR1 is MDHEN and CDR2 SYDVKM. V was shortened by 3 bases and J by 7 bases, with 16 bases between the two germline ends.

The genes are TRBV11-3 and TRBJ1-1; D is unclear. V lost 4 bases to trimming and J lost 2 bases, with 5 bases between them. CDR3 length equals 12 residues. Germline CDR1 is SGHNT and CDR2 is YENEEA. Here the CDR3 DNA reads TGTGCCAGCAGCTCAGGAAACACTGAAGCTTTCTTT. As protein: CASSSGNTEAFF.

The chain joins TRBV3-1 (or the pseudogene TRBV3-2) to TRBJ2-1, with a weak D call TRBD2 (6 bases). The V and J ends lost 2 bases and 9 bases respectively, with 8 bases between them. The germline CDR1 and CDR2 sequences are LGHDT and YNNKEL (reference sequence). CDR3 length: 12 amino acids. In DNA, the CDR3 is TGTGCCAGCAGCCAACAGGGAGGTGAGCAGTTCTTC. Translation: CASSQQGGEQFF.

The chain joins TRBV6-5 to TRBJ2-3; 9 nucleotides align to TRBD2. Trimming cost V 2 bases and J 2 bases; bases outside gene matches: 5. The CDR3 totals 16 residues. Germline CDR1 is MNHEY and CDR2 is SVGAGI. Here the CDR3 DNA reads TGTGCCAGCAGTTACCATGCGGGAGGGCCCACAGATACGCAGTATTTT. Translated: CASSYHAGGPTDTQYF.

The chain uses TRBV21-1 and TRBJ2-2; the DNA was not used to check the table's D call, TRBD2. TRBV21-1 is recorded as a pseudogene. The CDR3 contains 14 residues. The CDR3 loop reads CATLEGFDTGELFF. CDR3 nucleotide sequence: TGTGCCACCCTAGAGGGATTCGACACCGGGGAGCTGTTTTTT.

This clone was found a few times. V and J are TRBV2 and TRBJ2-1, with 7 positions matching TRBD1. This CDR3 is 16 amino acids long. Germline values: CDR1 SNHLY, CDR2 FYNNEI. After removal of 1 base from V and 4 bases from J, the junction contained 7 bases not matched to a gene. The CDR3 DNA reads TGTGCCAGCAGTGAAGACAGGTGGGACAGTTACAATGAGCAGTTCTTC. Translated: CASSEDRWDSYNEQFF.

This chain links TRBV28 with TRBJ2-3; 12 nucleotides align to TRBD2. Germline V gene data show CDR1 as MDHEN and CDR2 as SYDVKM. V lost 5 bases, J lost 6 bases, and 3 bases stayed unmatched. This CDR3 has 14 amino acids. The CDR3 DNA sequence: TGTGCCAGCAGTCCGACTAGCGGGAGTGATACGCAGTATTTT. This translates into CASSPTSGSDTQYF.

The V call is TRBV29-1, the J call TRBJ1-4; 7 bases fit TRBD1. This CDR3 is built from 14 residues. With V trimmed by 5 bases and J by 7 bases, 10 bases remained unmatched. Germline V gene sequence: CDR1 SQVTM, CDR2 ANQGSEA. CDR3 DNA: TGCAGCGTTTCACGCCGGGACAGCGGTGAAAAACTGTTTTTT. Translated, it gives CSVSRRDSGEKLFF.

The rearrangement joins TRBV6-5 to TRBJ2-7; a weak D match, TRBD2 (6 bases). CDR1 is MNHEY, CDR2 SVGAGI, per germline. This CDR3 has 12 residues. V dropped 10 bases and J dropped 6 bases, with 16 bases sitting between them. DNA for the CDR3: TGTGCCACGCATGGCGGGGATCCCGAGCAGTACTTC. Residues: CATHGGDPEQYF.

The chain couples TRBV3-1 (or the pseudogene TRBV3-2) to TRBJ2-1; D might be TRBD2 (6 bases). Germline V CDR1 and CDR2: LGHDT, YNNKEL (reference sequence). V was shortened by 3 bases and J by 0 bases, with 12 bases between the two germline ends. The CDR3 is 16 residues long. The chain's CDR3 is CASSHRLAPSYNEQFF. The DNA for the CDR3 is TGTGCCAGCAGCCATCGCCTAGCGCCCTCCTACAATGAGCAGTTCTTC.

This clone has more than one count but fewer than ten. The chain is built from TRBV20-1 and TRBJ1-2, with no clear D. Trimming took 2 bases from V and 4 from J, leaving 5 bases between them. The length of the CDR3 is 11 residues. CDR1 is DFQATT, CDR2 SNEGSKA, per germline (reference sequence). CDR3 residues: CSARSVYGYTF. The DNA of the CDR3 is TGCAGTGCTAGAAGCGTCTATGGCTACACCTTC.